Sequencing of this TCR beta chain was carried out in a study of shared clonotypes between healthy human individuals. In the study overall: Every donor yielded three CD4 naive, three CD4 memory, two CD8 naive and one CD8 memory plate. Broader study findings: A generally larger estimated richness was seen in naive subsets than in memory subsets.

Naivety among CD8 cells was defined by CD45RO negativity and positive CCR7 selection, thereby excluding terminally differentiated effector memory CD45RA+ cells. Method: immunoSEQ multiplex PCR; TCRdb's copy keeps in-frame clones and lacks some. Of more than 2 million clones listed, 80% to 95% were seen once; the top ten hold more than 1.5%. Points on this clone: Its specificity is not known.

V dropped 6 bases and J dropped 6 bases, with 9 bases sitting between them. From germline, CDR1 is DFQATT and CDR2 SNEGSKA (reference sequence). CDR3 length equals 10 residues. Sequencing was done on a sample of naive CD8+ T cells from PBMCs. This chain joins TRBV20-1 and TRBJ2-7; no definite D call. This receptor was identified in a young man in good health. Some clones in this sample may be carry-over from other donors' samples. CDR3 protein: CSANTFEQYF. The CDR3 DNA reads as TGCAGTGCCAACACCTTCGAGCAGTACTTC.